Listed below are T cell receptor beta chains from one sample, sequenced in a study of shared clonotypes between healthy human individuals. Some clones are missing from TCRdb's copy, which holds only in-frame ones; the method was immunoSEQ multiplex PCR. The table includes just over 2,000,000 clones, roughly 95% detected once. Sequenced: naive CD4+ T cells sorted from blood. These receptors originate from a man between 18 and 29 years old in good health. Both conserved end residues are part of each CDR3. D genes are given only for firm matches. Clone sizes are given selectively: once, few, many, or a class where the clone is expanded.

15	TRBV5-1	TRBD1	TRBJ2-3	.	TGCGCCAGCAGCGCCAGACAGGGGGCCACAGATACGCAGTATTTT	CASSARQGATDTQYF
15	TRBV5-1	.	TRBJ2-3	.	TGCGCCAGCAGCTTGGTTGGGGACAGCACAGATACGCAGTATTTT	CASSLVGDSTDTQYF
14	TRBV7-8	.	TRBJ1-1	once	TGTGCCAGCAGCCCCGTTTTGAAGGAGCAGGAAGCTTTCTTT	CASSPVLKEQEAFF
12	TRBV29-1	TRBD1	TRBJ1-1	.	TGCAGCGCGGGACAGGGTGACACTGAAGCTTTCTTT	CSAGQGDTEAFF
13	TRBV18	.	TRBJ2-7	.	TGTGCCAGCTCACCACCCGGTCTATACGAGCAGTACTTC	CASSPPGLYEQYF
14	TRBV11-2	TRBD2	TRBJ2-3	.	TGTGCCAGCAGCCGGGGGGGCCTTGTAGATACGCAGTATTTT	CASSRGGLVDTQYF
15	TRBV28	.	TRBJ1-4	.	TGTGCCAGCAGCAAAACAGGAGATGCACGGGGAAAACTGTTTTTT	CASSKTGDARGKLFF
16	TRBV5-1	.	TRBJ2-1	.	TGCGCCAGCAGCTTGGAACCGGGACAATCCTACAATGAGCAGTTCTTC	CASSLEPGQSYNEQFF
16	TRBV25-1	TRBD1	TRBJ1-1	.	TGTGCCAGCAGCCGACAGGGGGGGTCTGTGAACACTGAAGCTTTCTTT	CASSRQGGSVNTEAFF
16	TRBV6-1	.	TRBJ1-2	.	TGTGCCAGCAGTGAATGGCGGCAGGAGGGGTTAAGCGGCTACACCTTC	CASSEWRQEGLSGYTF
15	TRBV6-5	TRBD1	TRBJ2-1	.	TGTGCCAGCAGCTACTGGACAGGGATTAGCAATGAGCAGTTCTTC	CASSYWTGISNEQFF
12	TRBV6-5	.	TRBJ2-1	.	TGTGCCAGCAGTACCACAGGTAATGAGCAGTTCTTC	CASSTTGNEQFF
14	TRBV7-7	TRBD1	TRBJ2-3	.	TGTGCTAGCAGCCAGGGGGCTAGCACAGATACGCAGTATTTT	CASSQGASTDTQYF
16	TRBV11-2	TRBD1	TRBJ1-5	.	TGTGCCAGCAGCCTAAGCGGGACAGGGGACAATCAGCCCCAGCATTTT	CASSLSGTGDNQPQHF
17	TRBV7-2	TRBD2	TRBJ2-2	.	TGTGCCAGCAGCTTAGATAACTCGGGACTAGGTCCCGGGGAGCTGTTTTTT	CASSLDNSGLGPGELFF
13	TRBV5-1	TRBD1	TRBJ2-1	.	TGCGCCAGCAACTTGGACAGGGCTAATGAGCAGTTCTTC	CASNLDRANEQFF
14	TRBV6-5	.	TRBJ2-7	.	TGTGCCAGCAGTTACTCGCCGCAGAACTACGAGCAGTACTTC	CASSYSPQNYEQYF
12	TRBV5-1	.	TRBJ1-1	.	TGCGCCAGCAGCATCCAGGGGACTGAAGCTTTCTTT	CASSIQGTEAFF
14	TRBV7-6	TRBD1	TRBJ2-2	.	TGTGCCAGCAGCTGGGACAGGTCGGCCGGGGAGCTGTTTTTT	CASSWDRSAGELFF
15	TRBV7-2	.	TRBJ2-7	.	TGTGCCAGCAGCCGTAGAGCGGGACATGAGTACGAGCAGTACTTC	CASSRRAGHEYEQYF
15	TRBV9	.	TRBJ2-7	.	TGTGCCAGCAGCGTAGGGAAGGGGGGCTCCTACGAGCAGTACTTC	CASSVGKGGSYEQYF
13	TRBV19	.	TRBJ1-3	.	TGTGCCAGTAACGCGGAGGGACGAAACACCATATATTTT	CASNAEGRNTIYF
14	TRBV18	TRBD1	TRBJ2-5	.	TGTGCCAGCTCACAGCAGGGGGCTTGGGAGACCCAGTACTTC	CASSQQGAWETQYF
14	TRBV19	TRBD1	TRBJ2-1	.	TGTGCCAGTAGTGCCCCGGACAGGGACAATGAGCAGTTCTTC	CASSAPDRDNEQFF
15	TRBV6-1	TRBD1	TRBJ2-2	.	TGTGCCAGCAGGTCGGACAGGGTCGAGACCGGGGAGCTGTTTTTT	CASRSDRVETGELFF
15	TRBV7-2	.	TRBJ2-2	once	TGTGCCAGCAGTCGGAATTGGGCCAACACCGGGGAGCTGTTTTTT	CASSRNWANTGELFF
14	TRBV2	TRBD1	TRBJ2-1	.	TGTGCCAGCAGTAGGGACAGGGGGCAGGGTGAGCAGTTCTTC	CASSRDRGQGEQFF
16	TRBV5-4	TRBD2	TRBJ2-2	.	TGTGCCAGCAGCTTGAAGGCGGGAGCAAACACCGGGGAGCTGTTTTTT	CASSLKAGANTGELFF
13	TRBV18	.	TRBJ2-5	.	TGTGCCAGCTCACTGAAGACACAAGAGACCCAGTACTTC	CASSLKTQETQYF
15	TRBV5-1	TRBD1	TRBJ2-7	.	TGCGCCACCAGCAGGGGCGGGACAGGGCTCAACGAGCAGTACTTC	CATSRGGTGLNEQYF
14	TRBV2	TRBD1	TRBJ1-1	.	TGTGCCAGCAGTGAACAGGGGGCCTGGGGTGAAGCTTTCTTT	CASSEQGAWGEAFF
17	TRBV7-2	.	TRBJ2-3	once	TGTGCCAGCAGCTTTAACGCATTAGTAAGGGGCACAGATACGCAGTATTTT	CASSFNALVRGTDTQYF
15	TRBV11-1	TRBD1	TRBJ1-3	once	TGTGCCAGCAGCAGGGGACAGGGGACTGGAAACACCATATATTTT	CASSRGQGTGNTIYF
13	TRBV7-3	.	TRBJ2-4	.	TGTGCCAGCAGCTTAGACAGCAAAAACATTCAGTACTTC	CASSLDSKNIQYF
15	TRBV7-9	.	TRBJ2-1	.	TGTGCCAGCAGCCCTGGGGGTGGCTCCTACAATGAGCAGTTCTTC	CASSPGGGSYNEQFF
16	TRBV27	TRBD2	TRBJ2-1	.	TGTGCCAGCAGTTTAGAGGCTAGCGGGACATACAATGAGCAGTTCTTC	CASSLEASGTYNEQFF
15	TRBV7-9	.	TRBJ1-5	once	TGTGCCAGCAGCACCAACAGGTTTGGCAATCAGCCCCAGCATTTT	CASSTNRFGNQPQHF
13	TRBV25-1	.	TRBJ2-7	.	TGTGCCAGCAGTGAGGCAGGGCGGAACGAGCAGTACTTC	CASSEAGRNEQYF
13	TRBV7-8	.	TRBJ2-3	.	TGTGCCAGCACCCCGGACAAGACAGATACGCAGTATTTT	CASTPDKTDTQYF
14	TRBV6-1	.	TRBJ1-4	.	TGTGCCAGCGCTGGGGCAGGGACGGGTGAAAAACTGTTTTTT	CASAGAGTGEKLFF
15	TRBV9	.	TRBJ1-3	.	TGTGCCAGCAGCGTAGGTGGACGCTCTGGAAACACCATATATTTT	CASSVGGRSGNTIYF
14	TRBV6-1	TRBD1	TRBJ2-1	.	TGTGCCAGCACTATGGACAGGGATTACAATGAGCAGTTCTTC	CASTMDRDYNEQFF
13	TRBV6-1	.	TRBJ1-2	.	TGTGCCAGCAGTGAAGGAGGGAACTATGGCTACACCTTC	CASSEGGNYGYTF
14	TRBV6-5	TRBD1	TRBJ1-5	.	TGTGCCAGCAGGTCGGGACAGCCGAACCAGCCCCAGCATTTT	CASRSGQPNQPQHF
14	TRBV11-1	TRBD1	TRBJ2-7	.	TGTGCCAGCAGCCCGACAGGGTTTTCCTACGAGCAGTACTTC	CASSPTGFSYEQYF
17	TRBV19	TRBD1	TRBJ2-2	.	TGTGCCAGTAGTGCCCAACAGGGGGAAATTTTAGGCGGGGAGCTGTTTTTT	CASSAQQGEILGGELFF
14	TRBV5-6	TRBD2	TRBJ2-5	once	TGTGCCAGCGAGAGGGGACTAGCGTGGGAGACCCAGTACTTC	CASERGLAWETQYF
13	TRBV27	TRBD1	TRBJ1-2	.	TGTGCCAGCAGTTTAGCAGGGGGCACGGGCTACACCTTC	CASSLAGGTGYTF
16	TRBV11-3	.	TRBJ1-3	.	TGTGCCAGCAGCTCCAGTATCGGGAGGTCTGGAAACACCATATATTTT	CASSSSIGRSGNTIYF
13	TRBV6-1	.	TRBJ1-1	.	TGTGCCAGCAGTGGAGGGATGAACACTGAAGCTTTCTTT	CASSGGMNTEAFF
13	TRBV30	.	TRBJ1-3	.	TGTGCCTGGAGTTACGGGGGTGGAAACACCATATATTTT	CAWSYGGGNTIYF
16	TRBV30	.	TRBJ1-5	.	TGTGCCTGGAGTGACGGGGGCTTGCCGTTAGGTCAGCCCCAGCATTTT	CAWSDGGLPLGQPQHF
20	TRBV5-8	TRBD1	TRBJ1-6	.	TGTGCCAGCAGCTTGGGGGTACAGGACAGGACAAGCTCCTATAATTCACCCCTCCACTTT	CASSLGVQDRTSSYNSPLHF
16	TRBV19	.	TRBJ1-5	.	TGTGCCAGTAGTATGGCTCAGGGGATAGGAGGACAGCCCCAGCATTTT	CASSMAQGIGGQPQHF